This T cell receptor (beta chain) was captured in a study of post-analysis software for immune sequencing data. Points from the study as a whole: Multiple sclerosis patients showed significantly lower normalized Chao1 diversity than controls did. Comparison of patients with controls showed four or five TRBV segments more frequent in patients, TRBV5-6, TRBV5-1 and TRBV20-1 among them. Analysis by F measure revealed that same-batch samples clustered strongly together.

Notes on this clonotype: What it recognizes is unknown.

The library was made from cDNA and included unique molecular identifiers. TCRdb re-analysed the PCR reads in MiXCR, keeping a single row per CDR3 protein. The sample holds about 820,000 distinct CDR3 sequences, 53% seen once. The CDR3 contains 14 residues. CDR1 is DFQATT and CDR2 is SNEGSKA in the germline V gene (reference sequence). V was pared by 3 bases and J by 5 bases, with 16 bases between. The chain is built from TRBV20-1 and TRBJ2-5; perhaps TRBD2 as D (6 bases). The sequenced sample was blood. The clonotype originates from a girl aged 10-17 years with multiple sclerosis. The CDR3, as DNA: TGCAGTGCTAGTCGGTCCGGGAGTAGGGAGACCCAGTACTTC. Its translation is CSASRSGSRETQYF.